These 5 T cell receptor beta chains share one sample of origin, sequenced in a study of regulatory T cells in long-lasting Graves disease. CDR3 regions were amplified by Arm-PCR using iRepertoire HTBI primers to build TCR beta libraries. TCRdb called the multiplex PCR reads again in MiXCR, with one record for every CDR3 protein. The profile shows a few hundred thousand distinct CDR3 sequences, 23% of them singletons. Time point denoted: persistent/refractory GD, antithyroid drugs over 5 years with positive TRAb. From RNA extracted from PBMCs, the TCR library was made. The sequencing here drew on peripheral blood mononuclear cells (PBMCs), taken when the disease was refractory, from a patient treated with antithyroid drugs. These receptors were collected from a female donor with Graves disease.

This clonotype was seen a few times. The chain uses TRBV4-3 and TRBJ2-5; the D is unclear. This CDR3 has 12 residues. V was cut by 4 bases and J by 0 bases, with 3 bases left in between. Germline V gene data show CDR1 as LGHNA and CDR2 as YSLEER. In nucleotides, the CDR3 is TGCGCCAGCAGCCGGAACCAAGAGACCCAGTACTTC. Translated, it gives CASSRNQETQYF.

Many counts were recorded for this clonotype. CDR3 in amino acids: CASSEWPDQETQYF. In DNA, the CDR3 is TGTGCCAGCAGTGAATGGCCAGACCAAGAGACCCAGTACTTC. This chain connects TRBV2 to TRBJ2-5; D gene uncertain. Germline V lookup: CDR1 SNHLY, CDR2 FYNNEI. The length of the CDR3 is 14 residues. Trimming removed 2 bases at V and 0 bases at J, with 7 bases between.

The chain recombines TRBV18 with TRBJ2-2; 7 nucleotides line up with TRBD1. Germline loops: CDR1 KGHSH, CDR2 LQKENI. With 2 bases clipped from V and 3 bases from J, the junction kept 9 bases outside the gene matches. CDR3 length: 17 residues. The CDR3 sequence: CASSPSKGTVDTGELFF. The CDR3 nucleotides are TGTGCCAGCTCACCATCAAAAGGGACAGTAGACACCGGGGAGCTGTTTTTT.

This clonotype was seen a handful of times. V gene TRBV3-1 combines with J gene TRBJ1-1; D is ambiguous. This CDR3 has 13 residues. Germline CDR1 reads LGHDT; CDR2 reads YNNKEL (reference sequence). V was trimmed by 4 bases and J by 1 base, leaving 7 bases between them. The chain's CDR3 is CASSRESNTEAFF. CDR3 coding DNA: TGTGCCAGCAGCCGTGAATCGAACACTGAAGCTTTCTTT.

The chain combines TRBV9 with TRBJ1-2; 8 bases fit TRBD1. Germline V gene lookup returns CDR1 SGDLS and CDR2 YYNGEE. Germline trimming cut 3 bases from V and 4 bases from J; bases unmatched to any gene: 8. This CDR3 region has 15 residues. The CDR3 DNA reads TGTGCCAGCAGCGAGGACAGGGAGCGGTTCTATGGCTACACCTTC. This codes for CASSEDRERFYGYTF.